The entry below gives a single T cell receptor (beta chain) sequence along with its context. Its antigen is not known. Profiling relied on immunoSEQ multiplex PCR, and the TCRdb table lists in-frame clones only, not all of them. Here the sample spans approximately 150,000 clones, approximately 86% being singletons. This record belongs to a study of radiation and T cells in renal cell carcinoma. Time point here: blood 4 weeks post-SBRT, at nephrectomy. Treatment given: 15 Gy SBRT to primary tumor, nephrectomy 4 weeks later. Nephrectomy followed 15 Gy stereotactic body radiation by 4 weeks. Blood was sampled at baseline, 2 weeks and 4 weeks after SBRT. The tumor was a clear cell renal cell carcinoma. Whole-study findings and limits: Top tumor clonotypes rose in blood 2 weeks post-radiation, then contracted.

Germline trimming cut 3 bases from V and 0 bases from J; bases unmatched to any gene: 11. Per germline, CDR1 SGHVS and CDR2 FNYEAQ. The CDR3 is made up of 17 amino acids. Sequencing was performed on blood, taken from a patient whose treatment included radiotherapy and nephrectomy. The chain links TRBV7-6 to TRBJ2-7, with 7 bases matching TRBD2. The source is a woman between 50 and 59 years old with renal cell carcinoma. CDR3 sequence (DNA): TGTGCCAGCAGCTTGGAGGTAGCGGGCTCGCACTCCTACGAGCAGTACTTC. It translates to CASSLEVAGSHSYEQYF.